This T cell receptor beta chain is drawn from a study of tissue T cells after allogeneic stem cell transplantation. The table came from immunoSEQ multiplex PCR; TCRdb's copy has only in-frame clones and leaves some out. Of 6,000 to 9,500 clones in the sample, roughly three quarters were seen once. The germline CDR1 and CDR2 sequences are MDHEN and SYDVKM. CDR3 length: 12 residues. V shed 3 bases and J shed 4 bases, with 7 bases lying between them. This chain joins TRBV28 and TRBJ2-7, with D perhaps being TRBD1 or TRBD2 (5 bases each). This receptor was taken from a male patient of 60 years or more with steroid-refractory graft-versus-host disease after an allogeneic stem cell transplant. Some T cells here may be from the graft donor. This sample comprised skin, obtained at autopsy. CDR3 in DNA: TGTGCCAGCAGTTTGTGGGGGTACGAGCAGTACTTC. It codes for CASSLWGYEQYF.